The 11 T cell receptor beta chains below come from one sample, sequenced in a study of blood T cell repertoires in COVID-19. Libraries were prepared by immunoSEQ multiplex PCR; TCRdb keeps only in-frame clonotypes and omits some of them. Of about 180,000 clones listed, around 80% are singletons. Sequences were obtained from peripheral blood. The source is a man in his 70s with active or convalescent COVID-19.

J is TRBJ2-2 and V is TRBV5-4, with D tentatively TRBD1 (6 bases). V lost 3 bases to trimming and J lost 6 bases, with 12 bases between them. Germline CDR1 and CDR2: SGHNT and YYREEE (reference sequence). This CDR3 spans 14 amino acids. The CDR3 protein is CASSSKQGAGELFF. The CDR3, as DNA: TGTGCCAGCAGCTCTAAACAGGGTGCCGGGGAGCTGTTTTTT.

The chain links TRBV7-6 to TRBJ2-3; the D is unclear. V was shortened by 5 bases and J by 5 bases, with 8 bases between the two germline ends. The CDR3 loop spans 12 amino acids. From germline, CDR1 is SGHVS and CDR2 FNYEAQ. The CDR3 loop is CASSPAGDTQYF. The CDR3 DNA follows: TGTGCCAGCAGCCCCGCAGGAGATACGCAGTATTTT.

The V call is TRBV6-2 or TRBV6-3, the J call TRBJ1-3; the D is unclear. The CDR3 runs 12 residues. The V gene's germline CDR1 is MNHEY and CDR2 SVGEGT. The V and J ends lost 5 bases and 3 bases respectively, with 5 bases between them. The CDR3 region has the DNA TGTGCCAGCAGTCCGGGTGGAAACACCATATATTTT. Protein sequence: CASSPGGNTIYF.

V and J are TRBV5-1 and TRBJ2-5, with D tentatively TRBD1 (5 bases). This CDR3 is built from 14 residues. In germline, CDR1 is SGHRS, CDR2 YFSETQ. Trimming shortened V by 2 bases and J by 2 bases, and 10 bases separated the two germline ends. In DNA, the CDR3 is TGCGCCAGCAGCTTTGACGCAGGGCAAGAGACCCAGTACTTC. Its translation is CASSFDAGQETQYF.

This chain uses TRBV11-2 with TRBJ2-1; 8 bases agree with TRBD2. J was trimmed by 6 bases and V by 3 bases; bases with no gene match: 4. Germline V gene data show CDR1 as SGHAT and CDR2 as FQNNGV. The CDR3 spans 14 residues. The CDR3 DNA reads TGTGCCAGCAGCTTTGGCGGGGGGTCCAATGAGCAGTTCTTC. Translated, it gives CASSFGGGSNEQFF.

The CDR3 DNA is TGCGCCAGCAGCCCCTCTACAGGGTTTGACGAAAAACTGTTTTTT. Its translation: CASSPSTGFDEKLFF. This chain uses TRBV5-1 with TRBJ1-4; D might be TRBD1 (6 bases). The CDR3 sequence is 15 residues long. V dropped 4 bases and J dropped 8 bases, with 18 bases sitting between them. Germline V gives CDR1 SGHRS, CDR2 YFSETQ.

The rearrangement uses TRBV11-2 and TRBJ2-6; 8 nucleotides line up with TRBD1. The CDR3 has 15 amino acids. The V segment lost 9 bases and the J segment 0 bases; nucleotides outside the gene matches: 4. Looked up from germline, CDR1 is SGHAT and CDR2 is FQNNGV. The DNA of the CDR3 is TGTGCCAGTGAGGACAGGGCCTCTGGGGCCAACGTCCTGACTTTC. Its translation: CASEDRASGANVLTF.

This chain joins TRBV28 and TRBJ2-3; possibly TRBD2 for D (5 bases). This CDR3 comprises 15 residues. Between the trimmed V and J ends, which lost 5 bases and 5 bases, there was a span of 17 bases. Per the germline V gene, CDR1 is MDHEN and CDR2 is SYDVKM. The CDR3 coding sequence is TGTGCCAGCAGTCCGCCCGGGGAGTGGAGAGATACGCAGTATTTT. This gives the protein CASSPPGEWRDTQYF.

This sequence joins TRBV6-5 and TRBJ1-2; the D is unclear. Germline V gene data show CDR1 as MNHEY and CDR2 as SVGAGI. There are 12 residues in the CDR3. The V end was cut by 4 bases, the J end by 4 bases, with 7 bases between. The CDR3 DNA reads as TGTGCCAGCAGTTGGGAGGGCTATGGCTACACCTTC. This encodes CASSWEGYGYTF.

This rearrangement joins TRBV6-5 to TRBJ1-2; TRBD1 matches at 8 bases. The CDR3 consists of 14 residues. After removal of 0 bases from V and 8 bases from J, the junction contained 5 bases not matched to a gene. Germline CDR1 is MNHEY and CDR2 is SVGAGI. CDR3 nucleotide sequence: TGTGCCAGCAGTTACTCGAGGACAGGGAGGGGCTACACCTTC. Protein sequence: CASSYSRTGRGYTF.

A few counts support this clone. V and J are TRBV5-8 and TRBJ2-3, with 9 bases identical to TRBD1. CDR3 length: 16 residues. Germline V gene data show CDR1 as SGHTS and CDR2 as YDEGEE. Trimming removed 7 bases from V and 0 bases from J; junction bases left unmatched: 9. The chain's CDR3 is CASSKGGTGSTDTQYF. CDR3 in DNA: TGTGCCAGCTCCAAGGGTGGGACAGGGAGCACAGATACGCAGTATTTT.